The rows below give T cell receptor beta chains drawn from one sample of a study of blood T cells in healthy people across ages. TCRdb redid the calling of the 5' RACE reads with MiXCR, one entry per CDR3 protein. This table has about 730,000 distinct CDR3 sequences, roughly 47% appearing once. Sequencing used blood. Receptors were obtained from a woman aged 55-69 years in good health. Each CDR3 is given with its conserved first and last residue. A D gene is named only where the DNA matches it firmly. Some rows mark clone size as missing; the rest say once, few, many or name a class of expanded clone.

CASSLVWGANEQFF	.	.	TRBV7-9
CASSYAHEQYF	.	.	TRBV27
CASSSRGTAISTDTQYF	once	.	TRBV7-9
CATSRDQGEYQPQHF	.	.	TRBV15
CASSQEGTGNAQYF	few	TRBD1	TRBV3-1
CASSAVDRYEQYF	.	.	TRBV6-1
CASSPRGTGDNQPQHF	.	TRBD1	TRBV18
CSVAFKNIQYF	few	.	TRBV29-1
CASSLAAGGPGDEQYF	.	TRBD2	TRBV7-2
CSARGDRPGSPLHF	.	TRBD1	TRBV20-1
CSASTVGQASYNEQFF	few	TRBD1	TRBV20-1
CASTRLAGSYEQYF	few	TRBD2	TRBV6-5
CASAPPGGGYGYTF	.	TRBD1	TRBV28
CASSKTLVSYNEQFF	few	.	TRBV14
CSVTASMNTEAFF	.	.	TRBV29-1
CSARDPLTTDTQYF	.	.	TRBV20-1
CASSQEAVYTQYF	.	.	TRBV4-1
CASSLGGGFSYNEQFF	few	TRBD2	TRBV7-2
CASSEGRGPSYGYTF	few	.	TRBV2
CASSYLRIGTQYNEQFF	.	.	TRBV6-2/TRBV6-3
CASSQVLQAQETQYF	.	.	TRBV4-1
CASSTSGKGGNEQFF	.	.	TRBV7-3